The 11 T cell receptor beta chains below were found in one sample sequenced in a study of shared clonotypes between healthy human individuals. TCRdb's copy holds only in-frame clones and misses some; the assay was immunoSEQ multiplex PCR. In the table there are over a million clones, more than 95% of which are singletons. The sample was naive CD4+ T cells sorted from blood. Subset described: CD45RA+ positively selected. Every receptor here comes from a man aged 25-45 years in good health.

This clone was recorded once. This chain joins TRBV14 and TRBJ2-3; D possibly corresponds to TRBD2 (5 bases). Per germline, CDR1 SGHDN and CDR2 FVKESK. The CDR3 contains 16 residues. V dropped 0 bases and J dropped 2 bases, with 12 bases sitting between them. The CDR3: CASSQESERFTDTQYF. The CDR3 DNA sequence: TGTGCCAGCAGCCAAGAATCCGAGCGGTTCACAGATACGCAGTATTTT.

The CDR3, as DNA: TGCAGCGTTTCAAGACAGGGCCGCTATGGGCAGTACTTC. It is translated as CSVSRQGRYGQYF. The chain couples TRBV29-1 to TRBJ2-7, with TRBD1 matching 7 bases. J was trimmed by 9 bases and V by 5 bases; bases with no gene match: 13. CDR3 length: 13 residues. Germline loops: CDR1 SQVTM, CDR2 ANQGSEA.

The chain uses TRBV5-5 and TRBJ2-1; D ambiguous. V was cut by 0 bases and J by 6 bases, with 10 bases left in between. This CDR3 is 14 amino acids long. Germline V lookup: CDR1 SGHKS, CDR2 YYEKEE (reference sequence). In DNA, the CDR3 is TGTGCCAGCAGCTTGGGGGTGTCGCGCAATGAGCAGTTCTTC. Encoded protein: CASSLGVSRNEQFF.

The V gene is TRBV5-1, the J gene TRBJ2-1; 8 nucleotides line up with TRBD1. V lost 1 base and J lost 8; bases outside the gene matches: 11. The germline gives CDR1 SGHRS, CDR2 YFSETQ. The CDR3 has 16 residues. Written as DNA, the CDR3 is TGCGCCAGCAGCTTGTCAGGGCAGGGGGCGTCATATGAGCAGTTCTTC. Protein sequence: CASSLSGQGASYEQFF.

This chain connects TRBV27 to TRBJ2-7, with D possibly matching TRBD2 (7 bases). CDR1 MNHEY and CDR2 SMNVEV come from the germline V gene (reference sequence). The V gene lost 6 bases and the J gene lost 1 base, with 16 bases spanning the gap. The CDR3 extends over 15 amino acids. CDR3 amino acids: CASRKWGGHSYEQYF. CDR3 bases: TGTGCCAGCAGAAAATGGGGGGGGCATTCCTACGAGCAGTACTTC.

The gene calls are TRBV6-6 and TRBJ1-5; 8 nucleotides match TRBD1. Losses at the gene ends were 7 bases for V and 6 bases for J; bases not matched to a gene: 5. This CDR3 region has 13 residues. Germline V gene lookup returns CDR1 MNHNY and CDR2 SVGAGI (reference sequence). The CDR3, as DNA: TGTGCCAGCAATGGACAGGGTGGTCAGCCCCAGCATTTT. Its translation is CASNGQGGQPQHF.

The V gene is TRBV7-2, the J gene TRBJ1-1, with D unresolved. The germline CDR1 and CDR2 sequences are SGHTA and FQGNSA. V gave up 0 bases and J gave up 1 base, with 9 bases separating them. The CDR3 loop spans 15 amino acids. CDR3 loop: CASSLALFRNTEAFF. The CDR3 DNA follows: TGTGCCAGCAGCTTAGCACTTTTCAGGAACACTGAAGCTTTCTTT.

The rearrangement links TRBV2 to TRBJ2-5; D may be TRBD2 (5 bases). V lost 4 bases to trimming and J lost 5 bases, with 11 bases between them. This CDR3 contains 13 residues. The germline V gene has CDR1 SNHLY and CDR2 FYNNEI. CDR3: CASSARRMETQYF. The CDR3, as DNA: TGTGCCAGCAGTGCTAGGAGGATGGAGACCCAGTACTTC. The full variable domain, in which reference TRBV2 and TRBJ2-5 provide the parts outside the CDR3, is EPEVTQTPSHQVTQMGQEVILRCVPISNHLYFYWYRQILGQKVEFLVSFYNNEISEKSEIFDDQFSVERPDGSNFTLKIRSTKLEDSAMYFCASSARRMETQYFGPGTRLLVL.

The chain recombines TRBV28 with TRBJ2-1; 11 positions agree with TRBD2. After removal of 8 bases from V and 0 bases from J, the junction contained 6 bases not matched to a gene. The CDR3 spans 16 residues. The germline V gene has CDR1 MDHEN and CDR2 SYDVKM. The CDR3 spells CASGLAGTSSYNEQFF. The CDR3 coding sequence is TGTGCCAGCGGACTAGCGGGTACGAGCTCCTACAATGAGCAGTTCTTC.

This sequence joins TRBV2 and TRBJ1-5; the D is unclear. Germline V CDR1 and CDR2: SNHLY, FYNNEI. Trimming took off 10 bases at V and 4 bases at J, with 23 bases between the two ends. The CDR3 has 16 residues. CDR3 loop: CATTQGHLEINQPQHF. Here the CDR3 DNA reads TGTGCCACTACCCAAGGCCACCTCGAAATTAATCAGCCCCAGCATTTT. The complete variable domain, with remaining parts taken from reference TRBV2 and TRBJ1-5, reads EPEVTQTPSHQVTQMGQEVILRCVPISNHLYFYWYRQILGQKVEFLVSFYNNEISEKSEIFDDQFSVERPDGSNFTLKIRSTKLEDSAMYFCATTQGHLEINQPQHFGDGTRLSIL.

The V call is TRBV5-6, the J call TRBJ1-4; D perhaps matches TRBD1 (5 bases). CDR1 is SGHDT and CDR2 is YYEEEE in the germline V gene. This CDR3 is 14 amino acids long. V gave up 2 bases and J gave up 8 bases, with 13 bases separating them. The CDR3: CASSFPGGSEKLFF. CDR3 nucleotide sequence: TGTGCCAGCAGCTTCCCGGGGGGGAGCGAAAAACTGTTTTTT.